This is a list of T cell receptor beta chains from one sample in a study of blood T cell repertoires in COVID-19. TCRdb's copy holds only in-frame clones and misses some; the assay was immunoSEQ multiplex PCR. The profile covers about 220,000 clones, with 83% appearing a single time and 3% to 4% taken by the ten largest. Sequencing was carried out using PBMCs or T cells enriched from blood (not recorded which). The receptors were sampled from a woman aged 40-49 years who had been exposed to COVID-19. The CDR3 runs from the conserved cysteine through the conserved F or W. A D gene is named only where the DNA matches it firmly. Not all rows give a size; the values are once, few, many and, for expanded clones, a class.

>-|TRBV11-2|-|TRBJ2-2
TGTGCCAGCAGCCCAGGACTACGGGGGACCGGGGAGCTGTTTTTT
CASSPGLRGTGELFF
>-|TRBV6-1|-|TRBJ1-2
TGTGCCAGCAGTGAAGACAGGGGCTACACCTTC
CASSEDRGYTF
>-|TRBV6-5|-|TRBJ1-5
TGTGCCAGCAGCCCGGGAATCCTGGGGCAGCCCCAGCATTTT
CASSPGILGQPQHF
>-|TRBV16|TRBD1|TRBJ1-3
TGTGCCAGCAGCCGGAGCGGGACAGGGCCTGGAAACACCATATATTTT
CASSRSGTGPGNTIYF
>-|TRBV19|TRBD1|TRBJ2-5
TGTGCCAGTAGTCCACAGGGACAGGAAGAGACCCAGTACTTC
CASSPQGQEETQYF
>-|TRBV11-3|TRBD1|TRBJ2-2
TGTGCCAGCAGCTCCGGACAGGGGAACACCGGGGAGCTGTTTTTT
CASSSGQGNTGELFF
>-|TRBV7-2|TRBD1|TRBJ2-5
TGTGCCAGTGGGACAGGGGAGACCCAGTACTTC
CASGTGETQYF
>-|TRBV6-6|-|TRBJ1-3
TGTGCCAGCAGCCGACTCCCACCAGGATCCGGCGGAAACACCATATATTTT
CASSRLPPGSGGNTIYF
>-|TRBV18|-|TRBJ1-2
TGTGCCAGTAATGAACAGGGCGAGGGGAACTATGGCTACACCTTC
CASNEQGEGNYGYTF
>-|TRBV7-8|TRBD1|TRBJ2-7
TGTGCCAGCAGCTTACGGGGACAGGGTAGGAACGAGCAGTACTTC
CASSLRGQGRNEQYF
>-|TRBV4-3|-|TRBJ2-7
TGCGCCAGCAGCCAATTGTCCGGGAGCGACGAGCAGTACTTC
CASSQLSGSDEQYF
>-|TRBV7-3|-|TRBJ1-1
TGTGCCAGCAGCCCCGTCGGGAACACTGAAGCTTTCTTT
CASSPVGNTEAFF
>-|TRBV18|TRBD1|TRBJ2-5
TGTGCCAGCTCCCCCGGACAGGGGTTTCAAGAGACCCAGTACTTC
CASSPGQGFQETQYF
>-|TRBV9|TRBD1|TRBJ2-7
TGTGCCAGCAGCGCGGGACAGGAGTACGAGCAGTACTTC
CASSAGQEYEQYF
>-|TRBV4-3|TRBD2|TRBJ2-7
TGCGCCAGCAGCCAAGAGCCAAGGGAGGGCGGGTACTACGAGCAGTACTTC
CASSQEPREGGYYEQYF
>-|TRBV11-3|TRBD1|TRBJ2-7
TGTGCCAGCAGCTTAGGACAGGGTAGCTCCTACGAGCAGTACTTC
CASSLGQGSSYEQYF
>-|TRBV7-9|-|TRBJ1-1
TGTGCCAGCAGCTTCGGGCAGGGATGGAACACTGAAGCTTTCTTT
CASSFGQGWNTEAFF
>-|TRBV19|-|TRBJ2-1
TGTGCCAGTAGTTCCCGTTCACAGGGATCCAATGAGCAGTTCTTC
CASSSRSQGSNEQFF
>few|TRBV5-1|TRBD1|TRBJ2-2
TGCGCCAGCAGCTCCGGGACAGCCACCGGGGAGCTGTTTTTT
CASSSGTATGELFF
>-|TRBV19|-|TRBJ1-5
TGTGCCAGTAGTGCCGGGGGGGGTAGGAATCAGCCCCAGCATTTT
CASSAGGGRNQPQHF
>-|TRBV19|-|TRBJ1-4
TGTGCCAGTAGTTTCGCAACTAATGAAAAACTGTTTTTT
CASSFATNEKLFF
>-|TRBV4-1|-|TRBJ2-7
TGCGCCAGCAGCAAGACAGACTCCTACGAGCAGTACTTC
CASSKTDSYEQYF
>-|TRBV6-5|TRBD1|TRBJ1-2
TGTGCCAGCACCCCGACAGGGGCGCGGGGTGGCTACACCTTC
CASTPTGARGGYTF
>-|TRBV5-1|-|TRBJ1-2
TGCGCCAGCAGCTGGGAACAGGGTACCTATGGCTACACCTTC
CASSWEQGTYGYTF
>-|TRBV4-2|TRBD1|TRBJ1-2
TGTGCCAGCAGCCAAGAAGGGGCTAAGGGACAGGCATCGGGCTACACCTTC
CASSQEGAKGQASGYTF
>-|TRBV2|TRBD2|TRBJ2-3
TGTGCCAGCAGTGTAATTAGCGGGAGAAGCACAGATACGCAGTATTTT
CASSVISGRSTDTQYF
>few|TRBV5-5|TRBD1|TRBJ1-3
TGTGCCAGCAGCTTAGGACAGGGGGTCGGTGACACCATATATTTT
CASSLGQGVGDTIYF
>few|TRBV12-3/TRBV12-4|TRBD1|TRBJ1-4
TGTGCCAGCAGTTTAAGGGGGCATGAAAAACTGTTTTTT
CASSLRGHEKLFF
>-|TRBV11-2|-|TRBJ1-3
TGTGCCAGCAGCTTCCCCAGCGGGACATACGTACCCCCTATATATTTT
CASSFPSGTYVPPIYF
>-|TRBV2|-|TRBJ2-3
TGTGCCAGCAGTGACAGGAGCACAGATACGCAGTATTTT
CASSDRSTDTQYF
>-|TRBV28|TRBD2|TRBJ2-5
TGTGCCAGCAGTTTACGGCGGGGGGGCATCGAGACCCAGTACTTC
CASSLRRGGIETQYF
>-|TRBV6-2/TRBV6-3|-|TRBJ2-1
TGTGCCAGCAGTTACGGGGGGGCTAACTACAATGAGCAGTTCTTC
CASSYGGANYNEQFF
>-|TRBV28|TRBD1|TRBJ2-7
TGTGCCAGCAGTTTTTTCCGGGACAGTCGAGAGCAGTACTTC
CASSFFRDSREQYF
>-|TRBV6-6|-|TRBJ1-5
TGTGCCAGCAGCCCAACCGAGGGCCTTGGCAATCAGCCCCAGCATTTT
CASSPTEGLGNQPQHF
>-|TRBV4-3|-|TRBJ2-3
TGCGCCAGCAGCCAAGGTCGTACAGATACGCAGTATTTT
CASSQGRTDTQYF
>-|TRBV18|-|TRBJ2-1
TGTGCCAGCTCACCCCTCCACGATTCTGTGGGCGATGAGCAGTTCTTC
CASSPLHDSVGDEQFF
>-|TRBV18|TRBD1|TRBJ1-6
TGTGCCAGCCAACGACAGGGGTTGGGGAATAATTCACCCCTCCACTTT
CASQRQGLGNNSPLHF
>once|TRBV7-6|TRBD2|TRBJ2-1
TGTGCCAGCAGCTATAGGAGTAGCGGGGGGTCCTACAATGAGCAGTTCTTC
CASSYRSSGGSYNEQFF
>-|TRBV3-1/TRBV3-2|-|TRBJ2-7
TGTGCCAGCAGCCAAGATGGCAGGGTGCACGAGCAGTACTTC
CASSQDGRVHEQYF
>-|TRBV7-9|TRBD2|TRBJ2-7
TGTGCCAGCAGCCTCTCGGGGGGGTACGAGCAGTACTTC
CASSLSGGYEQYF
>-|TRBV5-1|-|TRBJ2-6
TGCGCCAGCAGCGAGAAGGTCGGGGAGCCGGGGGCCAACGTCCTGACTTTC
CASSEKVGEPGANVLTF
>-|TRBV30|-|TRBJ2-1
TGTGCCTGGAGTCGGGGGGGACAGGGAGGCAATGAGCAGTTCTTC
CAWSRGGQGGNEQFF
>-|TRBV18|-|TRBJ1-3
TGTGCCAGCTCACCAGACAGCTCTGGAAACACCATATATTTT
CASSPDSSGNTIYF
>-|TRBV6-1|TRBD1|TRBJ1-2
TGTGCCAGCAGTCCAAGAGACAGGGATAACTATGGCTACACCTTC
CASSPRDRDNYGYTF
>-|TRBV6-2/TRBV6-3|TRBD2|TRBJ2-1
TGTGCCAGCAGTTACCAACCGGGACTAGCGGTCTACAATGAGCAGTTCTTC
CASSYQPGLAVYNEQFF